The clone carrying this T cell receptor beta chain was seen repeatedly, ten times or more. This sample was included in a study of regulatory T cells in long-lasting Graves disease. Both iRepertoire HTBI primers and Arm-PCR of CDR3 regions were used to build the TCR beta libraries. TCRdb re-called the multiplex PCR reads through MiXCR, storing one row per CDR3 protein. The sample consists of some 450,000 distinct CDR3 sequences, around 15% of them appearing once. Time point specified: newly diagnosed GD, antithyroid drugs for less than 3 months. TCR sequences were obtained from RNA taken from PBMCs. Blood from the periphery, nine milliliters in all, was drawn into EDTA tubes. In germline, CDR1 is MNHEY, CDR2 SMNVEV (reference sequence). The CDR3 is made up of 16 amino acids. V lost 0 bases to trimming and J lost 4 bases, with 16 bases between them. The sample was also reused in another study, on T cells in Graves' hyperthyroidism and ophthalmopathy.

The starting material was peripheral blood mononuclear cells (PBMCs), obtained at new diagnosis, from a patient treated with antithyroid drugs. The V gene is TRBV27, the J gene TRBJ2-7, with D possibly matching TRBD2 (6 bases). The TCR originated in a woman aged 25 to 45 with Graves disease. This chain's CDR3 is CASSLSGGPPFYEQYF. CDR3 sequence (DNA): TGTGCCAGCAGTTTATCCGGAGGGCCCCCATTTTACGAGCAGTACTTC.